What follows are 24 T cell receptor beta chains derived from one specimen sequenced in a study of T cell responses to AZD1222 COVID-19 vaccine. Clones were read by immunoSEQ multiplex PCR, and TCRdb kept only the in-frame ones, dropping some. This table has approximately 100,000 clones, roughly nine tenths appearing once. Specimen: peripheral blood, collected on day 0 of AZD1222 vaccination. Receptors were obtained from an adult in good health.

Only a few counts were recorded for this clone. The chain's CDR3 is CASSMVRGDGTQYF. In DNA, the CDR3 is TGTGCCAGTAGTATGGTCAGGGGGGACGGGACCCAGTACTTC. This chain uses TRBV19 with TRBJ2-5; D is possibly TRBD1 (7 bases). Looked up from germline, CDR1 is LNHDA and CDR2 is SQIVND (reference sequence). V lost 3 bases to trimming and J lost 7 bases, with 15 bases between them. The CDR3 is 14 residues long.

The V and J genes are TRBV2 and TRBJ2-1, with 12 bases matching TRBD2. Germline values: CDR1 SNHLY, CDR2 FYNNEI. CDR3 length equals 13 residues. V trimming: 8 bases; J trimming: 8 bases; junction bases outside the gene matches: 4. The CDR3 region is CASRSSGRDEQFF. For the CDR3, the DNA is TGTGCCAGCCGTTCTAGCGGGAGGGATGAGCAGTTCTTC.

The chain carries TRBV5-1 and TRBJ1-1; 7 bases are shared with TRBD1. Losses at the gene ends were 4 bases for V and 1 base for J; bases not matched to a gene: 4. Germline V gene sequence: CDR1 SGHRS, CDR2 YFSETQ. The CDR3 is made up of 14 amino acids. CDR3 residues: CASSLGQTNTEAFF. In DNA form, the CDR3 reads TGCGCCAGCAGCCTGGGACAGACGAACACTGAAGCTTTCTTT. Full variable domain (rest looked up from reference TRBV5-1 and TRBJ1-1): KAGVTQTPRYLIKTRGQQVTLSCSPISGHRSVSWYQQTPGQGLQFLFEYFSETQRNKGNFPGRFSGRQFSNSRSEMNVSTLELGDSALYLCASSLGQTNTEAFFGQGTRLTVV.

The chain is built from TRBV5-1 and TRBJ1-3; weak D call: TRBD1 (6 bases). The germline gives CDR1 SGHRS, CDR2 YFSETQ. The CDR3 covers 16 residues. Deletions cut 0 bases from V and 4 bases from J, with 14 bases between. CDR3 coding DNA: TGCGCCAGCAGCTTGGTTTCAGGGGCTGGCGGAAACACCATATATTTT. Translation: CASSLVSGAGGNTIYF.

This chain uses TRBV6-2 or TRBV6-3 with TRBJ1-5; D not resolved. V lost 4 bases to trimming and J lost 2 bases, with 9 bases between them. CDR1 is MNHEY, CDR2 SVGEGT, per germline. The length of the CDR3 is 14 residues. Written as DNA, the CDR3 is TGTGCCAGCAGTTCCGCGGGAGGCAATCAGCCCCAGCATTTT. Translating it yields CASSSAGGNQPQHF.

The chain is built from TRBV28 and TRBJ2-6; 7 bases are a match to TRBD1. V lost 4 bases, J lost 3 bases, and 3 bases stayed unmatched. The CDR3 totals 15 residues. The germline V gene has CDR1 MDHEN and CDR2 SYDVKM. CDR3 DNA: TGTGCCAGCAGTTCCACAGGGGTTGGGGCCAACGTCCTGACTTTC. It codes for CASSSTGVGANVLTF. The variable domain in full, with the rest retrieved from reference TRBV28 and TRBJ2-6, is DVKVTQSSRYLVKRTGEKVFLECVQDMDHENMFWYRQDPGLGLRLIYFSYDVKMKEKGDIPEGYSVSREKKERFSLILESASTNQTSMYLCASSSTGVGANVLTFGAGSRLTVL.

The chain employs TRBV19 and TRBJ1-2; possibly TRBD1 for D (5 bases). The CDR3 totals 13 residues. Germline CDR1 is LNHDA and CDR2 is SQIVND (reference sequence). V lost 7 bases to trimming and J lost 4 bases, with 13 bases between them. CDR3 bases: TGTGCCAGTACAAGGACAAAAGTCTATGGCTACACCTTC. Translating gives CASTRTKVYGYTF.

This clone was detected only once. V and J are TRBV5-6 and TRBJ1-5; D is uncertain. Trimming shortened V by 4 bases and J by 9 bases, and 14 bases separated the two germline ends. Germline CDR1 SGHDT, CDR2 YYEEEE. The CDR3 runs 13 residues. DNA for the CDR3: TGTGCCAGCAGCCTAGGACGGGCCGGGCCCCAGCATTTT. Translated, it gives CASSLGRAGPQHF.

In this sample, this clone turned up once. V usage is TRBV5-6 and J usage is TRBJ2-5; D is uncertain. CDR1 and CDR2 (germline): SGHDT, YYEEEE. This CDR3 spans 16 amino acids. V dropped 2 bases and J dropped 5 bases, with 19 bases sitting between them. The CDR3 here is CASSFLKQFDGETQYF. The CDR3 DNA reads TGTGCCAGCAGCTTTTTAAAACAGTTTGATGGGGAGACCCAGTACTTC.

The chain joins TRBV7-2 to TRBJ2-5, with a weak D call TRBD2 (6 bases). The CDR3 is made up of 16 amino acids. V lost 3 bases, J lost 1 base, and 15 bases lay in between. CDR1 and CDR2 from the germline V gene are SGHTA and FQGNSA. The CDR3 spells CASSLGGRYLQETQYF. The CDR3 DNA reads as TGTGCCAGCAGCTTGGGAGGACGGTACCTCCAAGAGACCCAGTACTTC.

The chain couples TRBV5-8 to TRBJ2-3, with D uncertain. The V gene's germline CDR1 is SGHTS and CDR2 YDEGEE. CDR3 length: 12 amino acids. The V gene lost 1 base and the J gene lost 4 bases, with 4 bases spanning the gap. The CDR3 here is CASSLSSDTQYF. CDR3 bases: TGTGCCAGCAGCTTGTCGTCAGATACGCAGTATTTT.

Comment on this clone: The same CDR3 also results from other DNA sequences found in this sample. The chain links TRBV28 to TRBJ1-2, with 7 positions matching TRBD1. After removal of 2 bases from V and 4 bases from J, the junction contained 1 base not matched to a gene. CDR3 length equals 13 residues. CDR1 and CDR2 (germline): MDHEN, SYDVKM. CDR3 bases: TGTGCCAGCAGTTTAAACAGGGGCTATGGCTACACCTTC. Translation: CASSLNRGYGYTF.

The CDR3 region is CASSLTPAGSTDTQYF. The CDR3 bases are TGTGCCAGCAGCCTTACCCCAGCGGGAAGCACAGATACGCAGTATTTT. The J gene is TRBJ2-3, the V gene TRBV9; TRBD2 matches at 7 bases. Trimming cost V 4 bases and J 0 bases; bases outside gene matches: 8. The CDR3 contains 16 residues. Germline assignment: CDR1 SGDLS and CDR2 YYNGEE.

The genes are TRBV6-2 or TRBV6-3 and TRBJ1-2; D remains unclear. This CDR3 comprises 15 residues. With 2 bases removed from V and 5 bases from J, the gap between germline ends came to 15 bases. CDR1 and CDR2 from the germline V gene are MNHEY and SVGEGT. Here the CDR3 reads CASSYSGILWYGYTF. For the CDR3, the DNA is TGTGCCAGCAGTTACAGTGGGATTTTATGGTATGGCTACACCTTC.

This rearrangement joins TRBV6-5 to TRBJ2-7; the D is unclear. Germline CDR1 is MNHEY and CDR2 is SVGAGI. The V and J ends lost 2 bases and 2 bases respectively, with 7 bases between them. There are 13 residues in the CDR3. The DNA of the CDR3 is TGTGCCAGCAGTTACGGGCGAGCCTACGAGCAGTACTTC. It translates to CASSYGRAYEQYF.

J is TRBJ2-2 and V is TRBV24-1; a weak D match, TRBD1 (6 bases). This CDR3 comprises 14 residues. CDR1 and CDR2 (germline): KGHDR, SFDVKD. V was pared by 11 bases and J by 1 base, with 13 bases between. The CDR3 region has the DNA TGTGCCAGCTCAGGCAGGGGGAACACCGGGGAGCTGTTTTTT. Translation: CASSGRGNTGELFF.

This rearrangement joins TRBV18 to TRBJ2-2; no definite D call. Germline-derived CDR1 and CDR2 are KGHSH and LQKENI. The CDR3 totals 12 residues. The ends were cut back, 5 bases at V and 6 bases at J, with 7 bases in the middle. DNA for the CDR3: TGTGCCAGCTCATCGCAATCCGGGGAGCTGTTTTTT. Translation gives CASSSQSGELFF. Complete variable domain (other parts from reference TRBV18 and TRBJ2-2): NAGVMQNPRHLVRRRGQEARLRCSPMKGHSHVYWYRQLPEEGLKFMVYLQKENIIDESGMPKERFSAEFPKEGPSILRIQQVVRGDSAAYFCASSSQSGELFFGEGSRLTVL.

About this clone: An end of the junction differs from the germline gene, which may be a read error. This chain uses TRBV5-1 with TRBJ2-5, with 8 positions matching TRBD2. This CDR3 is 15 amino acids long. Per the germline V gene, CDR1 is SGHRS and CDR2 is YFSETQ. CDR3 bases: TGCGCCCGCAGCTGGGGGCCGGGGGGGCAAGAGACCCAGTACTTC. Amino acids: CARSWGPGGQETQYF.

CDR3 residues: CASSEGAGGNTIYF. The CDR3 nucleotides read TGTGCCAGCAGTGAAGGGGCAGGCGGAAACACCATATATTTT. The rearrangement links TRBV6-1 to TRBJ1-3; no firm D call. The V gene lost 1 base and the J gene lost 4 bases, with 8 bases spanning the gap. This CDR3 comprises 14 residues. The germline V gene encodes CDR1 MNHNS and CDR2 SASEGT.

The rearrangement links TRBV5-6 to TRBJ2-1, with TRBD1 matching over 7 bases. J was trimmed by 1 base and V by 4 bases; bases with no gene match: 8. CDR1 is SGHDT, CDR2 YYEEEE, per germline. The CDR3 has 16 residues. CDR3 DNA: TGTGCCAGCAGCATTCTGACAGGGTGGTCCTACAATGAGCAGTTCTTC. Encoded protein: CASSILTGWSYNEQFF.

The CDR3 DNA reads as TGTGCCAGCAGTTTGGGACTAGCGGGGAACAATGAGCAGTTCTTC. Translated, it gives CASSLGLAGNNEQFF. The chain uses TRBV27 and TRBJ2-1, with 13 nucleotides matching TRBD2. The CDR3 extends over 15 amino acids. Per the germline V gene, CDR1 is MNHEY and CDR2 is SMNVEV (reference sequence). V gave up 3 bases and J gave up 5 bases; unmatched junction bases: 1.

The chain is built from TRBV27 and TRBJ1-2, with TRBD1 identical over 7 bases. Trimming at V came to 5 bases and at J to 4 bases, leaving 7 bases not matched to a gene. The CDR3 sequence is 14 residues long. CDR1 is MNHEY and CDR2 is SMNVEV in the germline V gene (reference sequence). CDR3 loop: CASSRNRDSYGYTF. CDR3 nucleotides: TGTGCCAGCAGTCGAAATCGGGACAGCTATGGCTACACCTTC.

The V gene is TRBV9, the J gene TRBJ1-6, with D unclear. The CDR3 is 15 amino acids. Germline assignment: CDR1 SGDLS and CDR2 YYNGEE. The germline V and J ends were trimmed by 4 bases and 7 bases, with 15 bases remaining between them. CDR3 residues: CASSQWEGRNSPLHF. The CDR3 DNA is TGTGCCAGCAGCCAGTGGGAGGGCAGAAATTCACCCCTCCACTTT. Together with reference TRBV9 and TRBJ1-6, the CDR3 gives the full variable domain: DSGVTQTPKHLITATGQRVTLRCSPRSGDLSVYWYQQSLDQGLQFLIQYYNGEERAKGNILERFSAQQFPDLHSELNLSSLELGDSALYFCASSQWEGRNSPLHFGNGTRLTVT.

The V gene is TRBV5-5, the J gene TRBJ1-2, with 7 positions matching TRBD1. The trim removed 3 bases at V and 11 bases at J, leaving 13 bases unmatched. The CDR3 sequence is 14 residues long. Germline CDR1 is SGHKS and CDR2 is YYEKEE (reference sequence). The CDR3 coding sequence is TGTGCCAGCAGCTCCGAGACAGGGAGACCGTTGTACACCTTC. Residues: CASSSETGRPLYTF.